The sequence of this T cell receptor beta chain was determined in a study of technical replicates of blood from a handful of donors. Libraries were prepared by immunoSEQ multiplex PCR; TCRdb keeps only in-frame clonotypes and omits some of them. The data contain about 82,000 clones, just over 95% of them singletons. Trimming cost V 11 bases and J 3 bases; bases outside gene matches: 9. The CDR3 sequence is 13 residues long. CDR1 and CDR2 (germline): MNHNY, SVGAGI (reference sequence). The gene calls are TRBV6-6 and TRBJ1-1; 7 bases agree with TRBD1. The sample was T cells isolated from PBMCs. The TCR sequence derives from a human donor in good health. The CDR3 loop is CAGSLDRHTEAFF. The CDR3 nucleotides are TGTGCCGGTTCCCTGGACAGGCACACTGAAGCTTTCTTT.